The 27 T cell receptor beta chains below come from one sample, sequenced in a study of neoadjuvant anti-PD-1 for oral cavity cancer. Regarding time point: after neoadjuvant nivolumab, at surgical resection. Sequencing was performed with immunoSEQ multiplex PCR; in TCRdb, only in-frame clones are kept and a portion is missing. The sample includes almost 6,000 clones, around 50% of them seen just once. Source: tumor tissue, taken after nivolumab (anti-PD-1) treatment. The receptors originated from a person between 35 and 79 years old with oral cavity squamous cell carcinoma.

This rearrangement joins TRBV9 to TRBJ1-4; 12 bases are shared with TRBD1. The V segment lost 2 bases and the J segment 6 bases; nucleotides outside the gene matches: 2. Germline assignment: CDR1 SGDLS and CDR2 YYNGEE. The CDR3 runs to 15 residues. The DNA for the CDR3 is TGTGCCAGCAGCGTGGGGACAGGGGGCTATGAAAAACTGTTTTTT. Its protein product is CASSVGTGGYEKLFF.

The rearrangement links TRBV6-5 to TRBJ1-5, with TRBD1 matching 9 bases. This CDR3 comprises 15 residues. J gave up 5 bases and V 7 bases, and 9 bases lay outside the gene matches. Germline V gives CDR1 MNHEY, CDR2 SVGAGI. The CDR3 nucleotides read TGTGCCAGCACAGGAGGTTACAGGGGGCATCAGCCCCAGCATTTT. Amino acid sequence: CASTGGYRGHQPQHF.

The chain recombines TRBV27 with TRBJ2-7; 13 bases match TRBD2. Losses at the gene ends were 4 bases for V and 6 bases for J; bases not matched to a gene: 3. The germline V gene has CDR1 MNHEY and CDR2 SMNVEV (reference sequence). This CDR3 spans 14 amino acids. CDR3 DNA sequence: TGTGCCAGCAGTTGGACTAGCGGGAGCTTCGAGCAGTACTTC. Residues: CASSWTSGSFEQYF.

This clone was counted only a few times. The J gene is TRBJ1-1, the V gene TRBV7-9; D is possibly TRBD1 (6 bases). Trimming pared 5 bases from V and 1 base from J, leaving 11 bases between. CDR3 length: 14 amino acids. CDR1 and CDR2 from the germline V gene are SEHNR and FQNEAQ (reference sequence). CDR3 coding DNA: TGTGCCAGCAGCCTCATGGGGGCGAACACTGAAGCTTTCTTT. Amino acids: CASSLMGANTEAFF.

CDR3 region: CASSLAGAGEQFF. CDR3 DNA sequence: TGTGCCAGCAGCTTGGCAGGGGCGGGTGAGCAGTTCTTC. V gene TRBV5-5 combines with J gene TRBJ2-1; a weak D match, TRBD1 (6 bases). CDR1 and CDR2 (germline): SGHKS, YYEKEE (reference sequence). V dropped 0 bases and J dropped 9 bases, with 10 bases sitting between them. CDR3 length equals 13 residues.

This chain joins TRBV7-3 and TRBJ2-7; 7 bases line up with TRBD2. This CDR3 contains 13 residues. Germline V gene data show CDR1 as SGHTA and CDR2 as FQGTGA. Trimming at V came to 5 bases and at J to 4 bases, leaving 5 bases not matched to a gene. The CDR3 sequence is CASSLGEGYEQYF. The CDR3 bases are TGTGCCAGCAGCCTCGGGGAGGGATACGAGCAGTACTTC.

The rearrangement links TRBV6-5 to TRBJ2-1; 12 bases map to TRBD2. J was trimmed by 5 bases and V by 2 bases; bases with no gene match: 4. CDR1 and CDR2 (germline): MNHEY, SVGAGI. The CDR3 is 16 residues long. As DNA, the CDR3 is TGTGCCAGCAGTTACCGGACTAGCGGGACCCACAATGAGCAGTTCTTC. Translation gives CASSYRTSGTHNEQFF.

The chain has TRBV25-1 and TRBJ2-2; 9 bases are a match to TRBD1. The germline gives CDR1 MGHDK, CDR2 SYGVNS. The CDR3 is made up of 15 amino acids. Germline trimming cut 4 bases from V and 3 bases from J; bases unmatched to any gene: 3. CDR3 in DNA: TGTGCCAGCAGTGCCGGACAGGGGCACACCGGGGAGCTGTTTTTT. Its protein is CASSAGQGHTGELFF.

The DNA for the CDR3 is TGTGCCAGCAGTTTTCTTGCAGGGCCCTCGAACACTGAAGCTTTCTTT. Residues: CASSFLAGPSNTEAFF. V gene TRBV27 combines with J gene TRBJ1-1, with D maybe TRBD1 (5 bases). Trimming shortened V by 3 bases and J by 1 base, and 15 bases separated the two germline ends. Germline CDR1 MNHEY, CDR2 SMNVEV (reference sequence). CDR3 length: 16 residues.

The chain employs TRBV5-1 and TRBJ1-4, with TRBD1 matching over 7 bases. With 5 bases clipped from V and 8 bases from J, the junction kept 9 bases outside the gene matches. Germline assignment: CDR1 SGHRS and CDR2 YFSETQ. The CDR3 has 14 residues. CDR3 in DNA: TGCGCCAGCAGAAGGGGGACAGATCAAGAAAAACTGTTTTTT. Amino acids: CASRRGTDQEKLFF.

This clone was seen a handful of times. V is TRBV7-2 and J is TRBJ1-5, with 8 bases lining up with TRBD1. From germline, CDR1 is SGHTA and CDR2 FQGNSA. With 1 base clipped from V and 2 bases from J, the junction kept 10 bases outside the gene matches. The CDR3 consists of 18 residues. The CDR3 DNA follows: TGTGCCAGCAGCTTAGTGACAGGGGTGTGGGGGCGCAATCAGCCCCAGCATTTT. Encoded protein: CASSLVTGVWGRNQPQHF.

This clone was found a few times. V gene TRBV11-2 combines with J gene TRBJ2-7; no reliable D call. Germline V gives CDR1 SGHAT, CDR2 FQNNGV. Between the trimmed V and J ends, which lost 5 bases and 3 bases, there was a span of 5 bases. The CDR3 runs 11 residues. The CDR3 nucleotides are TGTGCCAGCAGCCGGATCTACGAGCAGTACTTC. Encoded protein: CASSRIYEQYF.

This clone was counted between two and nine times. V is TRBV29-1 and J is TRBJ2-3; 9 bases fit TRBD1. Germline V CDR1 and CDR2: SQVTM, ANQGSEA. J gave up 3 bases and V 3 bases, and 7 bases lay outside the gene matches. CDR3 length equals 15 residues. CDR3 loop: CSVDSGTGRTDTQYF. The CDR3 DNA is TGCAGCGTTGATTCCGGGACAGGGAGGACAGATACGCAGTATTTT.

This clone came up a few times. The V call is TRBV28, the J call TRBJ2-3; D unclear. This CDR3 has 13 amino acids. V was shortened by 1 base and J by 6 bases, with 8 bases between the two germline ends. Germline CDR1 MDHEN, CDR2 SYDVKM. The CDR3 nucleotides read TGTGCCAGCAGTTTATCGGCGCGTGATACGCAGTATTTT. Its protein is CASSLSARDTQYF.

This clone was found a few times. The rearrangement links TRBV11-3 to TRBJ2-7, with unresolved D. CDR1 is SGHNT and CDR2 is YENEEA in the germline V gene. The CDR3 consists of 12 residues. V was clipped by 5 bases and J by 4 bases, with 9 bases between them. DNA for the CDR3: TGTGCCAGCAGCAAAAGAAAATACGAGCAGTACTTC. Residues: CASSKRKYEQYF.

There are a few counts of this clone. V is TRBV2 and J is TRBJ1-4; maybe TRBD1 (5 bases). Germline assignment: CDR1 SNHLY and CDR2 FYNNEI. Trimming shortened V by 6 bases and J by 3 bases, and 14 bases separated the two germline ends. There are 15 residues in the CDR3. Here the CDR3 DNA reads TGTGCCAGCAGATTGGACTTGGGGGCTAATGAAAAACTGTTTTTT. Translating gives CASRLDLGANEKLFF.

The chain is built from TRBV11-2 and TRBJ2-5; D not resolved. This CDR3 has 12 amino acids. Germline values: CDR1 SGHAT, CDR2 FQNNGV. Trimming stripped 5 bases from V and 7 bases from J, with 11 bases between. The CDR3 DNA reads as TGTGCCAGCAGCCCGCCCACCGGGACCCAGTACTTC. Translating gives CASSPPTGTQYF.

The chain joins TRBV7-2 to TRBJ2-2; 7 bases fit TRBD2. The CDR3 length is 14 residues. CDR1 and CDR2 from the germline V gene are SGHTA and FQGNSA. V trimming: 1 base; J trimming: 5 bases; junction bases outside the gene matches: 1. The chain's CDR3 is CASSLVGGTGELFF. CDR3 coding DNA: TGTGCCAGCAGCTTAGTGGGAGGGACCGGGGAGCTGTTTTTT.

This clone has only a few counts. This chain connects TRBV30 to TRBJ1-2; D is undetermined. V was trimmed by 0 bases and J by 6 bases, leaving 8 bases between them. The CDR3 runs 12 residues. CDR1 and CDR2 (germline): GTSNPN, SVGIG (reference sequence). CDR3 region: CAWSVSRDGYTF. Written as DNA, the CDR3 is TGTGCCTGGAGTGTGTCAAGGGATGGCTACACCTTC.

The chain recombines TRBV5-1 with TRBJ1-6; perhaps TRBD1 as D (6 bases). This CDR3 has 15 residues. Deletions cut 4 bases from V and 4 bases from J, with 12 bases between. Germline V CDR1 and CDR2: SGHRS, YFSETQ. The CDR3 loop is CASSASGQYNSPLHF. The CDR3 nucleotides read TGCGCCAGCAGCGCGTCGGGACAATATAATTCACCCCTCCACTTT. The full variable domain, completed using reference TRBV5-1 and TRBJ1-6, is KAGVTQTPRYLIKTRGQQVTLSCSPISGHRSVSWYQQTPGQGLQFLFEYFSETQRNKGNFPGRFSGRQFSNSRSEMNVSTLELGDSALYLCASSASGQYNSPLHFGNGTRLTVT.

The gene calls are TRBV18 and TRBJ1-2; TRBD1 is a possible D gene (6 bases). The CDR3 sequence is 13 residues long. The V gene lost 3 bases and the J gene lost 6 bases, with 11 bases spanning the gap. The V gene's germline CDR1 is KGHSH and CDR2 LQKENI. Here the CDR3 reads CASSPQGPNGYTF. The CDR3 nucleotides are TGTGCCAGCTCACCGCAGGGGCCGAATGGCTACACCTTC. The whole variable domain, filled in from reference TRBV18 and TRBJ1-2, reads NAGVMQNPRHLVRRRGQEARLRCSPMKGHSHVYWYRQLPEEGLKFMVYLQKENIIDESGMPKERFSAEFPKEGPSILRIQQVVRGDSAAYFCASSPQGPNGYTFGSGTRLTVV.

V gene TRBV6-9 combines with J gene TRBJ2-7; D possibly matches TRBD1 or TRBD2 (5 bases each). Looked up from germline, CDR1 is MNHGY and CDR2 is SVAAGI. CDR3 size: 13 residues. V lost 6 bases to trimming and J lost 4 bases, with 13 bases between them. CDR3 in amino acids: CASSPPGRYEQYF. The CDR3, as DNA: TGTGCCAGCAGCCCTCCGGGACGATACGAGCAGTACTTC.

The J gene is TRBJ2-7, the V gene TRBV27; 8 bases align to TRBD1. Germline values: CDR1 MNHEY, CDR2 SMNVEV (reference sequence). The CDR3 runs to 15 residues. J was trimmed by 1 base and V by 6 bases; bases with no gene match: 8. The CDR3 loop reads CASSARTGLSYEQYF. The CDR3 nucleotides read TGTGCCAGCAGCGCTCGGACAGGGTTGTCCTACGAGCAGTACTTC.

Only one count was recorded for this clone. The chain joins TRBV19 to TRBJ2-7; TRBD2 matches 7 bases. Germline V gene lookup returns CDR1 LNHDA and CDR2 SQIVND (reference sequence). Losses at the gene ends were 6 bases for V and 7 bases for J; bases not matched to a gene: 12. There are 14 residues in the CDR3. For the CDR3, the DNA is TGTGCCAGTAGGGTGACTAGCCGAAAAGGAGAGCAGTACTTC. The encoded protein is CASRVTSRKGEQYF.

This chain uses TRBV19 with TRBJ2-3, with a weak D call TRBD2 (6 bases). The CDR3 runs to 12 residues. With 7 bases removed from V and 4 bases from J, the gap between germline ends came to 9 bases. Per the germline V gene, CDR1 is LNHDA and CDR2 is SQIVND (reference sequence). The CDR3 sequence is CASTGLPDTQYF. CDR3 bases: TGTGCCAGTACGGGACTCCCAGATACGCAGTATTTT.

CDR3 protein: CASSLELPGETQYF. The CDR3 DNA is TGTGCCAGCAGCTTAGAACTGCCCGGAGAGACCCAGTACTTC. V gene TRBV7-9 combines with J gene TRBJ2-5; D gene unclear. Between the trimmed V and J ends, which lost 1 base and 4 bases, there was a span of 10 bases. The CDR3 runs to 14 residues. Germline V gives CDR1 SEHNR, CDR2 FQNEAQ (reference sequence). Using reference TRBV7-9 and TRBJ2-5 for the parts outside the CDR3, the full variable domain is DTGVSQNPRHKITKRGQNVTFRCDPISEHNRLYWYRQTLGQGPEFLTYFQNEAQLEKSRLLSDRFSAERPKGSFSTLEIQRTEQGDSAMYLCASSLELPGETQYFGPGTRLLVL.

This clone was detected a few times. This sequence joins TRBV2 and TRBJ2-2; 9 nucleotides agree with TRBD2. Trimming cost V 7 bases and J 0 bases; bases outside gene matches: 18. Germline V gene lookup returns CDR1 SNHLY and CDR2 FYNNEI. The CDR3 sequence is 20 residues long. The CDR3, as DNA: TGTGCCAGCAAAAAAAGCAGGCTAGCGGGGAAAATTTCGAACACCGGGGAGCTGTTTTTT. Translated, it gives CASKKSRLAGKISNTGELFF.